This T cell receptor (beta chain) was identified during a study of metastatic and nonmetastatic thyroid tumors. The CDR3 is 14 amino acids. V lost 8 bases to trimming and J lost 2 bases, with 15 bases between them. CDR1 MNHEY and CDR2 SMNVEV come from the germline V gene (reference sequence). Original data processing: Researchers built a distant-metastasis classifier for papillary thyroid cancer that drew on CDR3 differences across clinicopathological groups. TCRdb called clones again from the PCR reads with MiXCR. What appears here as the V and J calls and clone size reflects TCRdb's work, not the paper's. The sample yields under 4,000 clones, 35% to 40% seen once. The study, taken as a whole, reports: According to reports, the diversity of TCR beta was significantly higher in malignant thyroid tumors than in benign nodules, and this held in both blood and tumor samples.

No patient received treatment before thyroid surgery. Regarding this clone: The antigen is undetermined.

The V and J genes are TRBV27 and TRBJ1-2; D gene uncertain. Sample: adjacent normal tissue. The receptor was derived from a male donor with papillary thyroid cancer or a benign thyroid nodule (not recorded which). Some clones in this sample may be carry-over from other donors' samples. CDR3 sequence reads: CASGRANPNYGYTF. CDR3 nucleotides: TGTGCCAGCGGCCGTGCTAACCCCAACTATGGCTACACCTTC.